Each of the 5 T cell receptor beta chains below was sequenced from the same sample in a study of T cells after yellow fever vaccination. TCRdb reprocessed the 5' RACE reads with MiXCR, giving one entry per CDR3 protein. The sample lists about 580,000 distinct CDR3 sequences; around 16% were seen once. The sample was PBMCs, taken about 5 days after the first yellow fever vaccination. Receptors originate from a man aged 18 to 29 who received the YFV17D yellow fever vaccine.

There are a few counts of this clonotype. CDR3 residues: CASSLGGSGRTDTQYF. For the CDR3, the DNA is TGTGCCAGCAGCTTAGGAGGGTCCGGCCGCACAGATACGCAGTATTTT. This chain links TRBV7-2 with TRBJ2-3, with D perhaps TRBD2 (5 bases). The germline V gene encodes CDR1 SGHTA and CDR2 FQGNSA. Trimming shortened V by 1 base and J by 1 base, and 12 bases separated the two germline ends. The CDR3 extends over 16 amino acids.

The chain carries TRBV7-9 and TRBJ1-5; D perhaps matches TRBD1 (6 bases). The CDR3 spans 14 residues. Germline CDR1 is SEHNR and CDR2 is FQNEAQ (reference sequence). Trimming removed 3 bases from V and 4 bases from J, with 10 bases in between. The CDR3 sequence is CASSLDSLNQPQHF. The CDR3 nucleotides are TGTGCCAGCAGCTTGGACAGTTTAAATCAGCCCCAGCATTTT. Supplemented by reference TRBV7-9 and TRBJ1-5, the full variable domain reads DTGVSQNPRHKITKRGQNVTFRCDPISEHNRLYWYRQTLGQGPEFLTYFQNEAQLEKSRLLSDRFSAERPKGSFSTLEIQRTEQGDSAMYLCASSLDSLNQPQHFGDGTRLSIL.

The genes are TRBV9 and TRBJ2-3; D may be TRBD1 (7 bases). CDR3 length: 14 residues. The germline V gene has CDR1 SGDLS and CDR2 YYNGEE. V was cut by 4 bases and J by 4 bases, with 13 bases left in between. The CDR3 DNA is TGTGCCAGCAGCCGTGGCAGGGGGGCAGATACGCAGTATTTT. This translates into CASSRGRGADTQYF.

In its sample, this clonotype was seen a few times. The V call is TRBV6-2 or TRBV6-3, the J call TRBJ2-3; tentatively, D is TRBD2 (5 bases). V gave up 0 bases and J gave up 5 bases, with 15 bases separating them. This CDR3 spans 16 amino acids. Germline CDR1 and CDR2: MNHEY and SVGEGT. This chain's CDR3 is CASSYSIREGGDTQYF. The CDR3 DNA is TGTGCCAGCAGTTACTCGATCCGGGAAGGAGGAGATACGCAGTATTTT.

The CDR3 is CASSLGSFRGYQPQHF. DNA of the CDR3: TGTGCCAGCAGTTTAGGGTCATTTCGGGGTTATCAGCCCCAGCATTTT. The chain carries TRBV12-3 or TRBV12-4 and TRBJ1-5, with D unclear. Trimming left V 1 base short and J 5 bases short, with 15 bases between. The CDR3 totals 16 residues.